This TCR beta chain was sequenced during a study of blood T cell repertoires in COVID-19. Study in general: The cDNA or gDNA used as material had been derived from T cells, B-cell-depleted T cells, or PBMCs.

V was shortened by 7 bases and J by 0 bases, with 12 bases between the two germline ends. This CDR3 has 14 amino acids. In germline, CDR1 is ENHRY, CDR2 SYGVKD. Clones were read by immunoSEQ multiplex PCR, and TCRdb kept only the in-frame ones, dropping some. The sample lists just under 350,000 clones, almost 90% seen once, with 6% to 8% in the top ten. Sequencing was performed on peripheral blood. This rearrangement joins TRBV10-3 to TRBJ1-1, with D unclear. The sequence was obtained from a woman aged 70-85 years with COVID-19, enrolled during active disease. As DNA, the CDR3 is TGTGCCATCAAAAACAGCTCCATGAACACTGAAGCTTTCTTT. Its protein is CAIKNSSMNTEAFF.